These 8 T cell receptor beta chains were sequenced from one sample in a study of blood T cell repertoires in COVID-19. Data came from immunoSEQ multiplex PCR; TCRdb stores just in-frame clones and leaves some out. The sample holds 170,000 or so clones; approximately 86% are singletons and the top ten take 2.7%. The sequencing input was peripheral blood. Receptors originate from a middle-aged man with active or convalescent COVID-19.

This chain links TRBV24-1 with TRBJ1-1; D perhaps matches TRBD1 (5 bases). Germline V lookup: CDR1 KGHDR, CDR2 SFDVKD. V gave up 4 bases and J gave up 0 bases, with 11 bases separating them. The CDR3 totals 15 residues. The CDR3 nucleotides read TGTGCCACCAGTGACGTGGGACTACTGAACACTGAAGCTTTCTTT. Amino acid sequence: CATSDVGLLNTEAFF.

The chain joins TRBV7-2 to TRBJ2-5, with D tentatively TRBD1 (5 bases). This CDR3 is built from 14 residues. The germline V and J ends were trimmed by 5 bases and 3 bases, with 13 bases remaining between them. Per the germline V gene, CDR1 is SGHTA and CDR2 is FQGNSA. CDR3 protein: CASSVTGAEETQYF. CDR3 in DNA: TGTGCCAGCAGCGTGACTGGGGCTGAAGAGACCCAGTACTTC.

The genes are TRBV7-2 and TRBJ2-3, with a weak D call TRBD2 (6 bases). The germline V and J ends were trimmed by 0 bases and 0 bases, with 7 bases remaining between them. The germline V gene has CDR1 SGHTA and CDR2 FQGNSA. The CDR3 covers 15 residues. CDR3 coding DNA: TGTGCCAGCAGCTTAGCTAGCGGAAGCACAGATACGCAGTATTTT. Encoded protein: CASSLASGSTDTQYF.

This rearrangement joins TRBV4-3 to TRBJ2-7; 8 bases are shared with TRBD1. CDR3 size: 15 residues. Germline CDR1 and CDR2: LGHNA and YSLEER. V lost 0 bases, J lost 6 bases, and 7 bases stayed unmatched. The DNA for the CDR3 is TGCGCCAGCAGCCAAGATCTTCGTACAGGGGGCGAGCAGTACTTC. Translation gives CASSQDLRTGGEQYF.

The chain is built from TRBV5-1 and TRBJ2-4; a possible D gene is TRBD2 (7 bases). Germline assignment: CDR1 SGHRS and CDR2 YFSETQ. The CDR3 has 15 residues. V was clipped by 0 bases and J by 6 bases, with 13 bases between them. The chain's CDR3 is CASSLESGEGNIQYF. The CDR3 region has the DNA TGCGCCAGCAGCTTGGAGTCAGGGGAGGGAAACATTCAGTACTTC.

The chain couples TRBV28 to TRBJ2-5, with TRBD2 matching over 9 bases. This CDR3 is 14 amino acids long. V shed 5 bases and J 4 bases; nucleotides not matched to a gene: 5. CDR1 is MDHEN, CDR2 SYDVKM, per germline. The CDR3 loop reads CASSKGGGAETQYF. The CDR3 DNA reads TGTGCCAGCAGTAAGGGCGGGGGGGCAGAGACCCAGTACTTC. The variable domain in full, with the rest retrieved from reference TRBV28 and TRBJ2-5, is DVKVTQSSRYLVKRTGEKVFLECVQDMDHENMFWYRQDPGLGLRLIYFSYDVKMKEKGDIPEGYSVSREKKERFSLILESASTNQTSMYLCASSKGGGAETQYFGPGTRLLVL.

This clone was seen a few times. The rearrangement joins TRBV5-1 to TRBJ2-2; possible D gene TRBD1, 6 bases. CDR3 length: 15 amino acids. Looked up from germline, CDR1 is SGHRS and CDR2 is YFSETQ. Trimming cost V 0 bases and J 4 bases, with 10 bases left between them. The CDR3 nucleotides read TGCGCCAGCAGCTTGGCGGCCAGGGGCACCGGGGAGCTGTTTTTT. It translates to CASSLAARGTGELFF.

Regarding this clone: Other DNA sequences from this sample encode an identical CDR3 as well. The chain couples TRBV3-1 (or the pseudogene TRBV3-2) to TRBJ2-5; 7 bases agree with TRBD1. The CDR3 is 13 amino acids. V dropped 4 bases and J dropped 4; count of bases not matched to a gene: 3. Germline V gene data show CDR1 as LGHDT and CDR2 as YNNKEL (reference sequence). The CDR3 coding sequence is TGTGCCAGCAGCCCGGGACAGAGAGAGACCCAGTACTTC. This sequence encodes CASSPGQRETQYF.